Listed below are T cell receptor beta chains from one sample, sequenced in a study of T cell responses to AZD1222 COVID-19 vaccine. Using immunoSEQ multiplex PCR, the repertoire was profiled, and TCRdb retains in-frame clones only, with some absent. Among 77,000 or so clones listed, just over 90% were seen once. This specimen was peripheral blood, taken on day 0 of MenACWY control vaccination. These receptors were collected from an adult in good health. CDR3s include the opening cysteine and the closing phenylalanine or tryptophan. The D gene is left open where the match is weak. For some rows the clone size is stated as once, few or many, or as a class when expanded; others skip it.

.,TRBJ2-5,TRBV5-1,.,CASSLGVVQETQYF,TGCGCCAGCAGCTTGGGAGTAGTTCAAGAGACCCAGTACTTC
.,TRBJ1-6,TRBV9,TRBD1,CASSVAQGEGANSPLHF,TGTGCCAGCAGCGTAGCCCAGGGGGAGGGAGCGAATTCACCCCTCCACTTT
.,TRBJ2-3,TRBV4-3,TRBD2,CASSQGLAGALGAQYF,TGCGCCAGCAGCCAAGGACTAGCGGGAGCCTTAGGGGCGCAGTATTTT
once,TRBJ2-3,TRBV5-1,.,CASSLDLTGGTDTQYF,TGCGCCAGCAGCTTGGATCTGACGGGGGGCACAGATACGCAGTATTTT
.,TRBJ1-5,TRBV7-2,TRBD1,CASSSTGDSTQPQHF,TGTGCCAGCAGCTCGACAGGGGATTCTACTCAGCCCCAGCATTTT
.,TRBJ1-6,TRBV28,.,CASSLSRQSSYNSPLHF,TGTGCCAGCAGTTTATCGAGACAGAGCTCCTATAATTCACCCCTCCACTTT
once,TRBJ1-5,TRBV30,.,CAWSVSSDQPQHF,TGTGCCTGGAGTGTCTCGTCAGATCAGCCCCAGCATTTT
.,TRBJ2-3,TRBV5-1,.,CASSLVGGREDTQYF,TGCGCCAGCAGCTTGGTCGGGGGTCGGGAAGATACGCAGTATTTT
.,TRBJ2-6,TRBV7-9,.,CASSPGVAGANVLTF,TGTGCCAGCAGTCCTGGTGTCGCTGGGGCCAACGTCCTGACTTTC
once,TRBJ2-7,TRBV14,.,CASSQQGYEQYF,TGTGCCAGCAGCCAACAGGGCTACGAGCAGTACTTC
.,TRBJ1-3,TRBV11-2,.,CASSFPSMVAFGNTIYF,TGTGCCAGCAGCTTCCCCTCCATGGTCGCCTTTGGAAACACCATATATTTT
.,TRBJ2-2,TRBV5-1,.,CASSSTVKTNTGELFF,TGCGCCAGCAGCTCTACAGTGAAAACGAACACCGGGGAGCTGTTTTTT
.,TRBJ2-5,TRBV24-1,.,CATSDSSRGGETQYF,TGTGCCACCAGTGATTCATCCAGGGGAGGAGAGACCCAGTACTTC
.,TRBJ1-4,TRBV19,TRBD1,CATQQGGVSSEKLFF,TGTGCCACTCAACAGGGGGGGGTTTCTTCGGAAAAACTGTTTTTT
.,TRBJ2-1,TRBV7-9,TRBD2,CASSFLREGSEQFF,TGTGCCAGCAGCTTTCTTCGGGAGGGCAGTGAGCAGTTCTTC
once,TRBJ1-2,TRBV29-1,TRBD1,CSVVQGTTNYGYTF,TGCAGCGTTGTACAGGGGACCACTAACTATGGCTACACCTTC
.,TRBJ2-1,TRBV6-6,TRBD2,CASRYGTSPTYNEQFF,TGTGCCAGCAGGTACGGGACTAGCCCCACCTACAATGAGCAGTTCTTC
.,TRBJ1-4,TRBV18,.,CASSPNRETNEKLFF,TGTGCCAGCTCACCAAACCGGGAAACTAATGAAAAACTGTTTTTT
once,TRBJ2-7,TRBV11-2,TRBD1,CASSLEGQGAYEQYF,TGTGCCAGCAGCTTAGAAGGACAGGGCGCCTACGAGCAGTACTTC
.,TRBJ2-7,TRBV29-1,TRBD2,CSVGGTSGRREEQYF,TGCAGCGTTGGGGGGACTAGCGGGAGAAGAGAGGAGCAGTACTTC
.,TRBJ2-7,TRBV7-6,TRBD1,CASSRTGGSYEQYF,TGTGCCAGCAGTCGGACAGGGGGCTCCTACGAGCAGTACTTC
.,TRBJ1-5,TRBV3-1/TRBV3-2,.,CASSQVGQPQHF,TGTGCCAGCAGCCAAGTAGGCCAGCCCCAGCATTTT
.,TRBJ2-3,TRBV7-6,.,CASSFATPGRLGTDTQYF,TGTGCCAGCAGCTTTGCGACCCCAGGGAGGCTCGGCACAGATACGCAGTATTTT
.,TRBJ2-1,TRBV7-6,TRBD2,CASSSRGGLNEQFF,TGTGCCAGCAGCTCTCGGGGGGGCTTGAATGAGCAGTTCTTC
.,TRBJ2-7,TRBV3-1/TRBV3-2,TRBD2,CASSQDASGAFQYF,TGTGCCAGCAGCCAAGATGCTAGCGGAGCCTTTCAGTACTTC
.,TRBJ2-5,TRBV7-9,TRBD1,CASSLDRDRLGQYF,TGTGCCAGCAGCTTAGACCGGGACAGGTTGGGCCAGTACTTC
.,TRBJ2-7,TRBV28,.,CASSRETQYF,TGTGCCAGCTCCCGAGAAACGCAGTACTTC
.,TRBJ1-2,TRBV11-2,.,CASSPQASSSTF,TGTGCCAGCAGCCCACAGGCGTCCTCCTCTACCTTC
.,TRBJ1-4,TRBV9,.,CASSVGTATNEKLFF,TGTGCCAGCAGCGTTGGCACTGCAACTAATGAAAAACTGTTTTTT
.,TRBJ2-1,TRBV5-1,.,CASSLSGGGSYNEQFF,TGCGCCAGCAGCTTGTCCGGCGGAGGCTCCTACAATGAGCAGTTCTTC
.,TRBJ1-2,TRBV4-1,.,CASSQDEGVQGYTF,TGCGCCAGCAGCCAAGATGAGGGGGTTCAGGGCTACACCTTC
.,TRBJ1-3,TRBV11-2,.,CASSPLGGPGNTIYF,TGTGCCAGCAGCCCTCTAGGGGGTCCTGGAAACACCATATATTTT
.,TRBJ2-7,TRBV19,.,CASSNRGGSYEQYF,TGTGCCAGTAGCAACAGGGGGGGCAGCTACGAGCAGTACTTC
.,TRBJ2-7,TRBV4-3,TRBD2,CASSRGTSGRYEQYF,TGCGCCAGCAGCCGGGGGACTAGCGGGAGGTACGAGCAGTACTTC
.,TRBJ2-7,TRBV9,TRBD1,CASSVETGTVMDEQYF,TGTGCCAGCAGCGTAGAGACCGGGACAGTGATGGACGAGCAGTACTTC
.,TRBJ2-5,TRBV12-3/TRBV12-4,.,CASSLMETQYF,TGTGCCAGCAGTTTAATGGAGACCCAGTACTTC
once,TRBJ1-5,TRBV6-2/TRBV6-3,.,CASSYPKTVYSNQPQHF,TGTGCCAGCAGTTACCCAAAGACAGTATATAGCAATCAGCCCCAGCATTTT
.,TRBJ2-7,TRBV6-2/TRBV6-3,.,CASSYQEHEQYF,TGTGCCAGCAGTTACCAGGAGCACGAGCAGTACTTC
.,TRBJ1-1,TRBV19,.,CASGPNWVNTEAFF,TGTGCCAGTGGCCCCAATTGGGTGAACACTGAAGCTTTCTTT
.,TRBJ1-2,TRBV9,TRBD1,CASSPTGDDYGYTF,TGTGCCAGCAGCCCAACAGGGGACGACTATGGCTACACCTTC
.,TRBJ2-1,TRBV11-3,TRBD2,CASSLGTSGRGDNEQFF,TGTGCCAGCAGCTTAGGGACTAGCGGGAGAGGGGACAATGAGCAGTTCTTC
.,TRBJ2-3,TRBV29-1,.,CSVGQADRTDTQYF,TGCAGCGTTGGCCAAGCGGACCGCACAGATACGCAGTATTTT
.,TRBJ2-1,TRBV24-1,.,CATSGWRDGFGINNEQFF,TGTGCCACCAGTGGATGGAGGGATGGTTTCGGAATAAACAATGAGCAGTTCTTC
.,TRBJ2-3,TRBV6-6,TRBD2,CASSLAGGLTDTQYF,TGTGCCAGCAGTCTAGCGGGGGGGCTCACAGATACGCAGTATTTT
.,TRBJ1-1,TRBV19,.,CASSSPPDGGRPEAFF,TGTGCCAGTAGTTCCCCCCCAGACGGAGGTCGCCCAGAAGCTTTCTTT
once,TRBJ2-2,TRBV10-3,.,CAISGTNTGELFF,TGTGCCATCAGCGGGACTAACACCGGGGAGCTGTTTTTT
.,TRBJ2-7,TRBV11-3,TRBD2,CASSGGGSYEQYF,TGTGCCAGCAGCGGCGGGGGGTCCTACGAGCAGTACTTC
once,TRBJ1-1,TRBV7-8,.,CASSLAPNTEAFF,TGTGCCAGCAGCTTAGCCCCGAACACTGAAGCTTTCTTT
.,TRBJ2-1,TRBV19,TRBD2,CASSGVGTSMNEQFF,TGTGCCAGTAGTGGCGTGGGGACTAGCATGAATGAGCAGTTCTTC
.,TRBJ1-2,TRBV19,.,CASKGVLSDGYTF,TGTGCCAGTAAGGGGGTGCTGTCCGATGGCTACACCTTC
.,TRBJ1-4,TRBV4-1,TRBD1,CASSPDRGPSTNEKLFF,TGCGCCAGCAGCCCGGACAGGGGACCGTCGACTAATGAAAAACTGTTTTTT
.,TRBJ1-2,TRBV7-2,.,CASSFTGHNFYGYTF,TGTGCCAGCAGCTTCACGGGACATAACTTCTATGGCTACACCTTC
.,TRBJ2-1,TRBV10-3,TRBD2,CAISDRSGAYNEQFF,TGTGCCATCAGTGATCGTAGCGGGGCCTACAATGAGCAGTTCTTC
.,TRBJ1-1,TRBV6-2/TRBV6-3,.,CASSFRTGNTEAFF,TGTGCCAGCAGTTTCCGGACGGGGAACACTGAAGCTTTCTTT
few,TRBJ2-5,TRBV6-1,.,CASSERGQETQYF,TGTGCCAGCAGTGAACGAGGGCAAGAGACCCAGTACTTC